This TCR beta chain was captured in a study of blood T cell repertoires in COVID-19. Study overall: From T cells, B-cell-depleted T cells, or PBMCs came the material, which was cDNA or gDNA.

The table lists this clone with a count of one. Sequenced by immunoSEQ multiplex PCR; TCRdb stores in-frame clones only, minus some. This sample has roughly 330,000 clones, with more than 70% found just once. The participants were between roughly 18 and 89 years old and came from roughly 24 US areas. Participants reported their clinical history, and cohort assignment relied on those reports. V dropped 3 bases and J dropped 7 bases, with 7 bases sitting between them. CDR3 size: 12 residues. Material: PBMCs or T cells enriched from blood (not recorded which). The J gene is TRBJ1-3, the V gene TRBV12-3 or TRBV12-4; D ambiguous. The receptor comes from a woman in her thirties who had recovered from COVID-19. In DNA, the CDR3 is TGTGCCAGCAGTTTGAGGGAGAACACCATATATTTT. Translating it yields CASSLRENTIYF.